This T cell receptor beta chain was sequenced for a study of control samples from healthy donors and cancer patients. Method: immunoSEQ multiplex PCR; TCRdb's copy keeps in-frame clones and lacks some. This sample carries around 130,000 clones, approximately 91% of them seen once, and the ten largest clones take about 3.4%. The ends were cut back, 0 bases at V and 2 bases at J, with 18 bases in the middle. Germline V lookup: CDR1 SGHKS, CDR2 YYEKEE (reference sequence). The CDR3 has 18 residues. This rearrangement joins TRBV5-5 to TRBJ1-5; a weak D match, TRBD1 (6 bases). This receptor was obtained from a man between 50 and 59 years old in good health. The specimen was blood. The CDR3 loop reads CASSLEVFGGLGNQPQHF. The CDR3 nucleotides are TGTGCCAGCAGCTTGGAAGTGTTTGGGGGGCTTGGCAATCAGCCCCAGCATTTT.